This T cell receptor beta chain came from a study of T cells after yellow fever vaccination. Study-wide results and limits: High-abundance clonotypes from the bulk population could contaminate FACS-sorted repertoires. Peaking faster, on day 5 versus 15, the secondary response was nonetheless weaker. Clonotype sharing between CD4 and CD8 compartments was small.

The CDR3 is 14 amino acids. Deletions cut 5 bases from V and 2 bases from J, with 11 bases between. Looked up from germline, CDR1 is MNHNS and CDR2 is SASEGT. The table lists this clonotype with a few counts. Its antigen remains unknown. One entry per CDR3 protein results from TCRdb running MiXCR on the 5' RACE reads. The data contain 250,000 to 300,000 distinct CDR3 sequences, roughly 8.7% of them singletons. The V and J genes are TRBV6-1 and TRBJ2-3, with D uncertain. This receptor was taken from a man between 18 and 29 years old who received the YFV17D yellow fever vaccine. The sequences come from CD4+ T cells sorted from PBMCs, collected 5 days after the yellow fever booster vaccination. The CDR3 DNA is TGTGCCAGCAGTCTCCGGGCCCCCACAGATACGCAGTATTTT. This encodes CASSLRAPTDTQYF.